This T cell receptor (beta chain) was identified in a study of Graves' ophthalmopathy and Graves' hyperthyroidism. Study-level background: Sampling took place at initial diagnosis, with peripheral blood obtained before any treatment. Study conclusions and caveats: The model's ophthalmopathy progression predictions had around 64% sensitivity and 72% to 75% specificity. The authors also found most expanded thyroid clonotypes above 0.001 frequency in blood.

Ophthalmopathy-affected donors exhibited moderate-to-severe activity, CAS ≥3, NOSPECS ≥4, and duration under 3 months. The CDR3 is 14 residues long. Trimming removed 0 bases at V and 2 bases at J, with 8 bases between. Per germline, CDR1 DFQATT and CDR2 SNEGSKA (reference sequence). RNA transcripts were the source from which TCR beta CDR3 regions were amplified. RT-PCR with HTBI primers came first, then second-round multiplex PCR. TCRdb redid the calling of the multiplex PCR reads with MiXCR, one entry per CDR3 protein. The profile shows approximately 210,000 distinct CDR3 sequences, 29% of them singletons. In the case of this clonotype: Its target is unknown.

V and J are TRBV20-1 and TRBJ1-5; D not certain. The sequenced sample was peripheral blood. This clonotype was sampled from a man aged 45-65 years with Graves' ophthalmopathy. The CDR3: CSARDISGNQPQHF. CDR3 in DNA: TGCAGTGCTAGAGATATAAGCGGCAATCAGCCCCAGCATTTT.